This T cell receptor beta chain was documented in a study of glioma-infiltrating T cells after dendritic cell vaccination. Study details: Glioblastoma patients came from Phase I and II dendritic cell vaccination trials. Patients received autologous tumor lysate-pulsed dendritic cell vaccination between about 2002 and 2013.

This clone occurred many times. CDR3 length: 14 residues. Germline CDR1 reads MNHEY; CDR2 reads SVGAGI. Trimming took off 7 bases at V and 4 bases at J, with 14 bases between the two ends. Time point: after dendritic cell vaccination, including at tumor progression/relapse. Sequencing was performed with immunoSEQ multiplex PCR; in TCRdb, only in-frame clones are kept and a portion is missing. In the table there are some 60,000 clones, about four fifths of which are singletons. This chain joins TRBV6-5 and TRBJ1-3, with D perhaps matching TRBD1 (5 bases). The sequencing used blood, collected after dendritic cell vaccination. The TCR sequence derives from a human donor with glioblastoma. The CDR3 bases are TGTGCCAGCACGCAGGGAACGGTCGGAAACACCATATATTTT. Translating it yields CASTQGTVGNTIYF.